Sequencing of this T cell receptor beta chain was carried out in a study of T-cell memory formation after mild COVID-19. Study at large: Largely, TCR clusters stayed within a single donor.

V dropped 1 base and J dropped 2; count of bases not matched to a gene: 10. The CDR3 runs to 18 residues. Per the germline V gene, CDR1 is SGHTA and CDR2 is FQGNSA. TCRdb recomputed calls from the 5' RACE reads with MiXCR, one row per CDR3 protein. The sample shows around 30,000 distinct CDR3 sequences, roughly 12% of them seen only once. The clonotype originates from an adult woman who had mild COVID-19 (a few samples of this study predate the infection). Cell type and time point are not known. The sample consisted of PBMCs or a T cell subset sorted from them (not recorded which). The chain is built from TRBV7-2 and TRBJ1-3, with 8 bases identical to TRBD1. DNA for the CDR3: TGTGCCAGCAGCTTAGACGAGGACAGGGTGGTGACTGGAAACACCATATATTTT. Protein sequence: CASSLDEDRVVTGNTIYF.